This T cell receptor beta chain was recorded in a study of cytomegalovirus exposure and HLA in healthy donors. Study background: Unique TCRs from HLA-typed donors, approximately 80 million of them, were held in an early data release. The Caucasian-associated ancestry cluster held 80% to 90% of over 350 genotyped donors.

Study-wide points: Later analysis identified a missense DCLRE1C variant that was linked to TCR beta V- and J-gene trimming.

For this clone: Its specificity is unknown.

The CDR3 totals 18 residues. Germline CDR1 is SEHNR and CDR2 is FQNEAQ (reference sequence). The V end was cut by 4 bases, the J end by 7 bases, with 25 bases between. PCR used 60 Vbeta primers and 13 Jbeta primers. Assay: immunoSEQ multiplex PCR; the TCRdb copy retains only in-frame clones and omits some. The sample has roughly 150,000 clones, approximately 80% seen once; the top ten hold under 2%. The source material was PBMCs. This receptor was taken from a woman between 18 and 30 years old in good health and CMV-seronegative. This chain connects TRBV7-9 to TRBJ1-4, with D possibly TRBD1 on 6 matching bases. The CDR3 DNA is TGTGCCAGCAGCTCGATTAATGTGGTAGGGACATTTGGTGAAAAACTGTTTTTT. Its protein product is CASSSINVVGTFGEKLFF.